A selection of T cell receptor beta chains follows, all from one sample in a study of T cell repertoires in cytomegalovirus infection. TCRdb reanalysed the reads using MiXCR and keeps one entry per CDR3 protein. The profile shows a few hundred thousand distinct CDR3 sequences, 15% to 20% of them singletons. Sequenced material: PBMCs. The source is a human donor in good health (CMV status not recorded). Some clones in this sample may be carry-over from other donors' samples. CDR3s include the opening cysteine and the closing phenylalanine or tryptophan. D genes are given only for firm matches. Clone size is shown for a subset of rows, as once, few, many or a class of expanded clone.

v_gene	abundance	d_gene	j_gene	CDR3nt	CDR3aa
TRBV7-2	many	TRBD1	TRBJ1-4	TGTGCCAGCAGCGCCCGACAGGGAACCGTTAATGAAAAACTGTTTTTT	CASSARQGTVNEKLFF
TRBV12-3/TRBV12-4	many	-	TRBJ1-6	TGTGCCAGCAGTTTAGGCAGGAAGGCACCCCTCCACTTT	CASSLGRKAPLHF
TRBV6-1	many	-	TRBJ2-5	TGTGCCAGCAGACCGACCGTTCAAGAGACCCAGTACTTC	CASRPTVQETQYF
TRBV28	few	-	TRBJ2-3	TGTGCCAGCAGTTGGTCAACGGGGGCCCTGGCAGTGCATACGCAGTATTTT	CASSWSTGALAVHTQYF
TRBV6-1	-	TRBD2	TRBJ2-7	TGTGCCAGCAGTGAGGGGGCTAGCGGGGGTACCTACGAGCAGTACTTC	CASSEGASGGTYEQYF
TRBV19	-	TRBD1	TRBJ1-1	TGTGCCAGTAGTATCTTCAGGGACAGCACTGAAGCTTTCTTT	CASSIFRDSTEAFF
TRBV28	many	-	TRBJ2-2	TGTGCCAGCAGGTCGCAGGGGTCGAACACCGGGGAGCTGTTTTTT	CASRSQGSNTGELFF
TRBV7-2	many	TRBD2	TRBJ2-3	TGTGCCAGCAGCTCAGGACTAGCGGGGGGCCGTGGAGATACGCAGTATTTT	CASSSGLAGGRGDTQYF
TRBV28	many	TRBD1	TRBJ1-2	TGTGCCAGCAAAGACAGGGGGGCAAATCGCTACACCTTC	CASKDRGANRYTF
TRBV4-3	-	-	TRBJ2-7	TGCGCCAGCAGCCAAGATCCTATAGGTATCGAGGGGCAGTACTTC	CASSQDPIGIEGQYF
TRBV10-3	-	-	TRBJ1-4	TGTGCCATCAGAAGGGGGGTAAATGAAAAACTGTTTTTT	CAIRRGVNEKLFF
TRBV20-1	-	-	TRBJ2-7	TGCAGTGCTAGAGATCGGGATACCCTCGCCTACGAGCAGTACTTC	CSARDRDTLAYEQYF
TRBV7-9	-	TRBD1	TRBJ1-4	TGTGCCAGCAACAAAGACAGGGGGCATCTCCAAAAACTGTTTTTT	CASNKDRGHLQKLFF
TRBV5-1	-	TRBD2	TRBJ2-1	TGCGCCAGCAGCTTGTCTAGCGGGGGACGATTACATGAGCAGTTCTTC	CASSLSSGGRLHEQFF
TRBV7-2	many	-	TRBJ2-5	TGTGCCAGCAGCCCCTGGAGGCAAGAAGAGACCCAGTACTTC	CASSPWRQEETQYF
TRBV6-4	-	-	TRBJ2-4	TGTGCCAGCACCCGCAAAAACATTCAGTGCTTC	CASTRKNIQCF
TRBV4-2	few	-	TRBJ1-3	TGTGCCAGCAGCCGGATTGGCGGTGGAAACACCATATATTTT	CASSRIGGGNTIYF
TRBV6-4	-	-	TRBJ1-1	TGTGCCAGCTCCGATGAGGGGGGTGGCACTGAAGCTTTCTTT	CASSDEGGGTEAFF
TRBV7-2	many	TRBD2	TRBJ2-5	TGTGCCAGCAGCTTAAGTCTAGCGGGGGGGCCAGAGACCCAGTACTTC	CASSLSLAGGPETQYF
TRBV7-6	many	TRBD1	TRBJ1-5	TGTGCCAGCAGCTTAGGTGCAGGGGGCTTTCAGCCCCAGCATTTT	CASSLGAGGFQPQHF
TRBV5-1	few	-	TRBJ1-5	TGCGCCAGCAGCTTGTCTCCGGGCATCTATCAGCCCCAGCATTTT	CASSLSPGIYQPQHF
TRBV7-9	many	TRBD1	TRBJ1-1	TGTGCCAGCAGCTTAGGGACAGGCGTGAACACTGAAGCTTTCTTT	CASSLGTGVNTEAFF
TRBV7-9	many	TRBD2	TRBJ2-5	TGTGCCAGCAGCTTCCTGAACGTAGGGCGGGGGGATTGGGAGACCCAGTACTTC	CASSFLNVGRGDWETQYF
TRBV5-4	many	-	TRBJ2-3	TGTGCCAGCAGCCCTCATGGACAGACCAGCACAGATACGCAGTATTTT	CASSPHGQTSTDTQYF
TRBV7-2	many	TRBD2	TRBJ2-7	TGTGCCAGCAGCGGGGGTAGCGGGGGTTACGAGCAGTACTTC	CASSGGSGGYEQYF
TRBV7-2	many	-	TRBJ1-1	TGTGCCAGCAGCTCGAGGAGGGGGGCCGGCTCTGAAGCTTTCTTT	CASSSRRGAGSEAFF
TRBV20-1	-	TRBD1	TRBJ1-4	TGCAGTGCTGTTGACAGGGGGGGTAATGAAAAACTGTTTTTT	CSAVDRGGNEKLFF
TRBV4-1	-	-	TRBJ1-6	TGCGCCAGCAGCCAAGAGGGGGCAGCGTTGAATTCACCCCTCCACTTT	CASSQEGAALNSPLHF
TRBV24-1	-	-	TRBJ2-2	TGTGCCACCAAAGACAGCAACACCGGGGAGCTGTTTTTT	CATKDSNTGELFF
TRBV28	-	TRBD1	TRBJ2-1	TGTGCCAGCAGGATAGGGGGCGGCAGCTCCTACAATGAGCAGTTCTTC	CASRIGGGSSYNEQFF
TRBV6-2/TRBV6-3	-	TRBD1	TRBJ1-5	TGTGCCAGTACTGATGGACAGGGTTATCAGCCCCAGCATTTT	CASTDGQGYQPQHF
TRBV7-8	-	TRBD1	TRBJ2-7	TGTGCCAGCAGCTTAGCGCGTGTAGGGGGCCACGAGCAGTACTTC	CASSLARVGGHEQYF
TRBV7-9	many	-	TRBJ2-5	TGTGCCAGCAGCTTTGTCAGCCTGACAGGTCCTGGGGGGACCCAGTACTTC	CASSFVSLTGPGGTQYF
TRBV5-1	few	-	TRBJ2-2	TGCGCCAGCAGCCCTGTCGGGACGAACACCGGGGAGCTGTTTTTT	CASSPVGTNTGELFF
TRBV10-2	few	-	TRBJ2-4	TGCGCCAGCAGTGAGTTGAAAACCATAGGGGAGAAAAACATTCAGTACTTC	CASSELKTIGEKNIQYF
TRBV19	few	-	TRBJ1-5	TGTGCCAGTACCCTAGGGGGGGGGGCGTATAGCAATCAGCCCCAGCATTTT	CASTLGGGAYSNQPQHF
TRBV25-1	-	-	TRBJ2-7	TGTGCCAGCCGGGGAACGGGTGGGCAGTACTTC	CASRGTGGQYF
TRBV7-8	many	-	TRBJ1-6	TGTGCCACCCGCAACGAACCCGGGGGCTCCTATAATTCACCCCTCCACTTT	CATRNEPGGSYNSPLHF
TRBV4-1	few	-	TRBJ2-4	TGCGCCAGCAGCCAAGATCGGGACTCCGGGTGGCAGTACTTC	CASSQDRDSGWQYF
TRBV7-2	many	-	TRBJ1-1	TGTGCCAGCAGCTCAGTCATGAACACTGAAGCTTTCTTT	CASSSVMNTEAFF
TRBV7-2	many	TRBD1	TRBJ2-3	TGTGCCAGCAGCCCACTCCCGGGACAGAGCACAGATACGCAGTATTTT	CASSPLPGQSTDTQYF